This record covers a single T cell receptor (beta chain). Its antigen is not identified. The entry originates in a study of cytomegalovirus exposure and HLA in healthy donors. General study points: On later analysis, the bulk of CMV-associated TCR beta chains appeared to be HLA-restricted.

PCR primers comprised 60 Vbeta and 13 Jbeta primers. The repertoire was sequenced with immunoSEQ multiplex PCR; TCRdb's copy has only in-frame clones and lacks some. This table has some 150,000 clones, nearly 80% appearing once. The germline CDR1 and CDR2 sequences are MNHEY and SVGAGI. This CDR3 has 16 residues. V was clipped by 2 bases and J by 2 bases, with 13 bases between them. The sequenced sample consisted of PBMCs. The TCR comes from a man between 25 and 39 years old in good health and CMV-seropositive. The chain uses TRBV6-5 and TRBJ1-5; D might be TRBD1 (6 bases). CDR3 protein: CASSYRSGGRNQPQHF. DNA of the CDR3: TGTGCCAGCAGTTACCGTTCGGGGGGCCGCAATCAGCCCCAGCATTTT.